The sequence of this TCR beta chain was determined in a study of cytotoxic CD8 clonotypes in ibrutinib-treated CLL. On the study more broadly: The cohort had 10 to 11 relapsed/refractory and around 14 treatment-naive patients, 17 IGHV unmutated. Study-level points and caveats: Collection times varied between progressing and sustained-remission patients.

Only in-frame clones appear in the TCRdb table, and some are missing; sequencing was by immunoSEQ multiplex PCR. The table records about 40,000 clones, just over 70% of them present only once. For this clone: Its specificity is not known.

Deletions cut 2 bases from V and 4 bases from J, with 8 bases between. Germline V lookup: CDR1 LGHNT, CDR2 FRNRAP. The CDR3 is 13 residues long. Source: PBMCs, taken at disease progression, from a patient treated with ibrutinib. The chain recombines TRBV12-5 with TRBJ1-1, with D tentatively TRBD1 (5 bases). The sequence derives from a human donor with chronic lymphocytic leukemia. The CDR3 coding sequence is TGTGCTAGTGGTTTGCAGGGAGGCACTGAAGCTTTCTTT. It translates to CASGLQGGTEAFF.